These T cell receptor beta chains were read from a single sample in a study of T cell responses to AZD1222 COVID-19 vaccine. Measured with immunoSEQ multiplex PCR; TCRdb has only the in-frame clones, and not every one. The sample carries around 140,000 clones, approximately 94% recorded once. This specimen consisted of peripheral blood, obtained on day 0 of AZD1222 vaccination. These receptors were taken from an adult in good health. Each CDR3 is given with its conserved first and last residue. A D gene is named only where the DNA matches it firmly. The size entry is marked missing in some rows and otherwise reads once, few, many or a size class.

>-|TRBV7-2|-|TRBJ1-1
CASSLVIGGTEAFF
TGTGCCAGCAGCTTAGTGATAGGGGGGACTGAAGCTTTCTTT
>-|TRBV29-1|TRBD1|TRBJ2-7
CSAGGQGGYEQYF
TGCAGCGCCGGGGGACAGGGCGGCTACGAGCAGTACTTC
>-|TRBV13|-|TRBJ2-3
CASSLTAVATTDTQYF
TGTGCCAGCAGCCTAACCGCGGTAGCAACCACAGATACGCAGTATTTT
>-|TRBV2|-|TRBJ2-3
CASSVTTDTQYF
TGTGCCAGCAGCGTTACTACAGATACGCAGTATTTT
>once|TRBV12-3/TRBV12-4|TRBD1|TRBJ2-7
CASSYGTGHEQYF
TGTGCCAGCAGTTACGGGACAGGACACGAGCAGTACTTC
>once|TRBV7-2|-|TRBJ2-7
CASSLSPDEQYF
TGTGCCAGCAGCTTGAGTCCTGACGAGCAGTACTTC
>-|TRBV7-3|-|TRBJ2-3
CASSFRGDTDTQYF
TGTGCCAGCAGCTTCAGGGGGGACACAGATACGCAGTATTTT
>-|TRBV30|-|TRBJ1-4
CAWSLWQGAGEKLFF
TGTGCCTGGAGTTTATGGCAGGGTGCGGGCGAAAAACTGTTTTTT
>-|TRBV18|-|TRBJ1-1
CASSPQEGDTEAFF
TGTGCCAGCTCCCCCCAGGAAGGGGACACTGAAGCTTTCTTT
>-|TRBV7-8|TRBD2|TRBJ2-5
CASSPRLGLAGLETRYF
TGTGCCAGCAGCCCCCGGCTGGGACTAGCGGGGCTCGAGACCCGGTACTTC
>-|TRBV19|-|TRBJ2-7
CASSAGPQPNEQYF
TGTGCCAGTAGTGCGGGACCCCAACCCAACGAGCAGTACTTC
>once|TRBV4-1|TRBD2|TRBJ2-7
CASSPRGIAGSTTRYEQYF
TGCGCCAGCAGCCCACGGGGGATAGCGGGGAGCACCACTCGCTACGAGCAGTACTTC
>-|TRBV12-3/TRBV12-4|TRBD1|TRBJ1-2
CASSPGGYGYTF
TGTGCCAGCAGTCCAGGGGGCTATGGCTACACCTTC
>-|TRBV2|TRBD1|TRBJ1-6
CASSDRGKRSPLHF
TGTGCCAGCAGTGACAGGGGGAAAAGGTCACCCCTCCACTTT
>-|TRBV2|TRBD1|TRBJ1-2
CASSGDRVGYTF
TGTGCCAGCAGCGGGGACAGGGTGGGCTACACCTTC
>-|TRBV27|-|TRBJ2-1
CASRYLQGAMSPYNEQFF
TGTGCCAGCAGATACCTTCAAGGGGCTATGAGCCCCTACAATGAGCAGTTCTTC
>-|TRBV12-3/TRBV12-4|-|TRBJ1-1
CASSLRDTTEAFF
TGTGCCAGCAGTTTAAGGGATACCACTGAAGCTTTCTTT
>-|TRBV14|-|TRBJ2-3
CASSQGLLGTQYF
TGTGCCAGCAGCCAAGGTCTCCTCGGTACGCAGTATTTT
>-|TRBV5-1|TRBD1|TRBJ2-1
CASETGQGDNEQFF
TGCGCCAGCGAGACGGGACAGGGTGACAATGAGCAGTTCTTC
>-|TRBV11-2|-|TRBJ2-1
CASSLKLQGPYNEQFF
TGTGCCAGCAGCCTCAAGCTGCAGGGCCCCTACAATGAGCAGTTCTTC
>-|TRBV19|TRBD1|TRBJ1-2
CASSTGGVIIGYTF
TGTGCCAGTAGTACAGGGGGCGTAATTATCGGCTACACCTTC
>-|TRBV6-1|-|TRBJ2-3
CASSEPQGLPGLDTQYF
TGTGCCAGCAGTGAACCTCAGGGGCTTCCGGGACTAGATACGCAGTATTTT